Below are 5 T cell receptor beta chains sequenced from a single sample in a study of cytomegalovirus exposure and HLA in healthy donors. Use of 60 Vbeta and 13 Jbeta primers characterized the PCR. Generated by immunoSEQ multiplex PCR, the TCRdb table keeps only in-frame clones and is missing some. The listing records 38,000 or so clones. Sequenced input: PBMCs. Receptors originate from a man aged 40-55 years in good health and CMV-seropositive.

The chain is built from TRBV6-1 and TRBJ2-5; possible D gene TRBD2, 5 bases. The J call may be wrong; the DNA end is better matched by TRBJ2-7. This CDR3 comprises 15 residues. Germline CDR1 reads MNHNS; CDR2 reads SASEGT. In DNA form, the CDR3 reads TGTGCCAGCAATTGGCGGGTCACCAGCTCCTACGAGCAGTACTTC. Its translation is CASNWRVTSSYEQYF.

This chain joins TRBV5-1 and TRBJ2-7, with D perhaps matching TRBD1 (6 bases). CDR1 and CDR2 (germline): SGHRS, YFSETQ. V was trimmed by 6 bases and J by 5 bases, leaving 18 bases between them. The CDR3 contains 14 residues. The CDR3 DNA sequence: TGCGCCAGCACCTTAGGGACATCTCCCCACGAGCAGTACTTC. Its translation is CASTLGTSPHEQYF.

The V gene is TRBV29-1, the J gene TRBJ2-5; D uncertain. The germline V gene has CDR1 SQVTM and CDR2 ANQGSEA. With 2 bases removed from V and 5 bases from J, the gap between germline ends came to 12 bases. CDR3 size: 13 residues. CDR3 sequence reads: CSVEWALGETQYF. CDR3 coding DNA: TGCAGCGTTGAATGGGCCTTGGGTGAGACCCAGTACTTC.

V and J are TRBV30 and TRBJ1-4; tentatively, D is TRBD1 (6 bases). The CDR3 covers 14 residues. Germline V gives CDR1 GTSNPN, CDR2 SVGIG (reference sequence). V lost 5 bases, J lost 10 bases, and 20 bases lay in between. This CDR3 is CAWGPRDTGAKLFF. The CDR3 region has the DNA TGTGCCTGGGGACCTCGGGACACGGGTGCAAAACTGTTTTTT.

The gene calls are TRBV28 and TRBJ2-2, with a possible D match to TRBD2 (5 bases). From germline, CDR1 is MDHEN and CDR2 SYDVKM. V lost 6 bases and J lost 4, with 15 bases in between. The CDR3 consists of 15 residues. Here the CDR3 DNA reads TGTGCCAGCAGCCCTACGGGGATGGGCACCGGGGAGCTGTTTTTT. This gives the protein CASSPTGMGTGELFF.